This T cell receptor (beta chain) emerged from a study of T-cell reconstitution after alpha-beta-depleted transplantation in children (TCRdb year 2016). Study-wide context: T-cell immune reconstitution after TCRalphabeta/CD19-depleted allogeneic hematopoietic cell transplantation in children was quantitatively tracked in the study by means of TCR repertoire profiling.

Many counts were recorded for this clonotype. Its cognate antigen has yet to be identified. There are no base qualities to consult, and no much larger clone falls within one base. To prepare the library, PCR was applied. Instrument on record: Illumina HiSeq 2500. TCR library preparation used molecular barcoding, with unique molecular identifiers applied to normalize quantification of the TCRbeta repertoire. Through fastp at Q25 and MiXCR, TCRdb rebuilt clones from the public reads, retaining in-frame beta chains. Merged by CDR3 protein, the rows form single entries marked with the most common genes and DNA. This sample has around 480,000 distinct CDR3 sequences in its table, and around a third of those were observed once. Around 2.5% of the sample goes to the ten largest clones. This clonotype was obtained from a human donor who donated a stem cell graft to a child with aplastic anemia. The sequences come from PBMCs from the stem cell graft donor, collected from the stem cell graft.

For the CDR3, the sequence is CASSFTGQETQYF. The DNA sequence follows: TGTGCCAGCAGCTTTACGGGCCAAGAGACCCAGTACTTC. The V and J segments used are TRBV7-2 and TRBJ2-5, with the D gene not confidently named. V is clipped by 3 bases and J by 1 base, and the sequence between their germline boundaries is 6 bases long. From its cysteine to its phenylalanine, the CDR3 spans 13 amino acids. The read is trimmed to its CDR3 DNA, 39 bases read in frame from base 1. CDR1 and CDR2, looked up from the germline V gene, are SGHTA and FQGNSA.